This T cell receptor beta chain was documented in a study of regulatory T cells in long-lasting Graves disease. Study findings and constraints: Sharing of public clonotypes was greater in persistent patients (more than 2,500) than in new patients (almost 1,000). Having only a small sample size may have limited accuracy.

Combining iRepertoire HTBI primers with Arm-PCR of CDR3 regions, the authors built TCR beta libraries. One entry per CDR3 protein results from TCRdb running MiXCR on the multiplex PCR reads. This sample has roughly 490,000 distinct CDR3 sequences, with approximately 23% found just once. This clonotype appeared many times. The antigen is unknown. Specified time point: persistent/refractory GD, antithyroid drugs over 5 years with positive TRAb. RNA extracted from PBMCs served as the sequencing template. Patients met American Thyroid Association criteria for Graves' disease. The sequencing used peripheral blood mononuclear cells (PBMCs), collected when the disease was refractory, from a patient treated with antithyroid drugs. This receptor was obtained from a female donor with Graves disease.

The CDR3 loop reads CASIDPSGGPTYEQYF. CDR3 nucleotide sequence: TGTGCCAGCATAGACCCTAGCGGGGGGCCCACCTACGAGCAGTACTTC. The gene calls are TRBV2 and TRBJ2-7; TRBD2 matches 11 bases. Germline V CDR1 and CDR2: SNHLY, FYNNEI. V gave up 7 bases and J gave up 2 bases; unmatched junction bases: 10. The CDR3 runs 16 residues.